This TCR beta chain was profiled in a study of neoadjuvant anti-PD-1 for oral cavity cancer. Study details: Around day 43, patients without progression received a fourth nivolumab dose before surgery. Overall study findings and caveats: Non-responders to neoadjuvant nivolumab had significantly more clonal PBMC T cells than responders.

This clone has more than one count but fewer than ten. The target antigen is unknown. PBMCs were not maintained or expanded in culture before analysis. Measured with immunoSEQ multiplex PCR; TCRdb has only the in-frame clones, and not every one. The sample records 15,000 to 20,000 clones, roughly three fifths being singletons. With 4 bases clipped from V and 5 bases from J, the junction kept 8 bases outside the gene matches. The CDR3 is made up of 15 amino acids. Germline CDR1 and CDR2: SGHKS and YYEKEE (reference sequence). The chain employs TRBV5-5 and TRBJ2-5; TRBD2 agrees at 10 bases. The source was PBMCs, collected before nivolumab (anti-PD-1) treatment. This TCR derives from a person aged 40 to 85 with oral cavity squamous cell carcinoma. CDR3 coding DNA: TGTGCCAGCAGCCCAGAGAGCGGGAGGGGGGAGACCCAGTACTTC. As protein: CASSPESGRGETQYF.